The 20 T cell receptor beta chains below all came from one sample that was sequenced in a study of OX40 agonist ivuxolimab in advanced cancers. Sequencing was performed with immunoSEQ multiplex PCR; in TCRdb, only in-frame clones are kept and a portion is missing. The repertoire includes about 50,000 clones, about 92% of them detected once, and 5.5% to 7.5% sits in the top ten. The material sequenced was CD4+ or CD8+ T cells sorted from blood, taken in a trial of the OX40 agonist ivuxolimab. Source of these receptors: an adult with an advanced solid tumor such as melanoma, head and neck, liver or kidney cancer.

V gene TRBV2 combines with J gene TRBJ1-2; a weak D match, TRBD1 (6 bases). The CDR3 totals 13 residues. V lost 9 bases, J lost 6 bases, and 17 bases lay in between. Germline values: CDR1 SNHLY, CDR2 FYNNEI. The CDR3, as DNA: TGTGCCAGAATCCTACAGGGAGTAAATGGCTACACCTTC. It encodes CARILQGVNGYTF. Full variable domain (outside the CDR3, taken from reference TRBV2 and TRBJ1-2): EPEVTQTPSHQVTQMGQEVILRCVPISNHLYFYWYRQILGQKVEFLVSFYNNEISEKSEIFDDQFSVERPDGSNFTLKIRSTKLEDSAMYFCARILQGVNGYTFGSGTRLTVV.

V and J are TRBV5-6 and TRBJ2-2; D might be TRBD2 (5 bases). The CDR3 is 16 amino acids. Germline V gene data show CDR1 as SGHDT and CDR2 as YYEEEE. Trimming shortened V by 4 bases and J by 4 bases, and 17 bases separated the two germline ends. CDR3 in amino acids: CASSPRLRAGTGELFF. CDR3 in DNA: TGTGCCAGCAGCCCCCGTCTCCGTGCGGGCACCGGGGAGCTGTTTTTT.

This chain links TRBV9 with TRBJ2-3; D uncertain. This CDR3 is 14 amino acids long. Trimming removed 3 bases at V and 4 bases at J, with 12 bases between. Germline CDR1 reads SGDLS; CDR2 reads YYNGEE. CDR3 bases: TGTGCCAGCAGCGCCGAAGGGTCCGCAGATACGCAGTATTTT. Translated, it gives CASSAEGSADTQYF. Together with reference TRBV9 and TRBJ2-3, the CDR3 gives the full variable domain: DSGVTQTPKHLITATGQRVTLRCSPRSGDLSVYWYQQSLDQGLQFLIQYYNGEERAKGNILERFSAQQFPDLHSELNLSSLELGDSALYFCASSAEGSADTQYFGPGTRLTVL.

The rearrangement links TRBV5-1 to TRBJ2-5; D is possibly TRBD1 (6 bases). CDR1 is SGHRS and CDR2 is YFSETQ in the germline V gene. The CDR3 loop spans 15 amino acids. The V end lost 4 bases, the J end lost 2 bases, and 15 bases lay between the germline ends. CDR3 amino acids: CASSPFGGQQETQYF. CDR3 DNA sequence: TGCGCCAGCAGCCCCTTCGGCGGACAGCAAGAGACCCAGTACTTC.

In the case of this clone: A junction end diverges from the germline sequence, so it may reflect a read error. In DNA form, the CDR3 reads TGTGCCAGCAGCGTAACATCCAGTTCGAACGCTGAAGCTTTCTTT. Translation: CASSVTSSSNAEAFF. The gene calls are TRBV9 and TRBJ1-1; D remains unclear. The V gene's germline CDR1 is SGDLS and CDR2 YYNGEE. CDR3 size: 15 residues.

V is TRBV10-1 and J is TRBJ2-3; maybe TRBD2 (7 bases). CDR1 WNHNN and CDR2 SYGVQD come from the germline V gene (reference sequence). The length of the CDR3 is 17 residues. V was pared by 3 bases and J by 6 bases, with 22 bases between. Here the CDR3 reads CASSEFGGTLEGDTQYF. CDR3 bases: TGCGCCAGCAGTGAATTCGGGGGGACACTCGAGGGGGATACGCAGTATTTT.

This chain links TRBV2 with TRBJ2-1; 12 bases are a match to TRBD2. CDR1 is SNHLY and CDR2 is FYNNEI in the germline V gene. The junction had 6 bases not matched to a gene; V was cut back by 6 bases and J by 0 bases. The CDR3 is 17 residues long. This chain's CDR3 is CASRTSGGYSSYNEQFF. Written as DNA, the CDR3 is TGTGCCAGCAGGACTAGCGGGGGTTACAGCTCCTACAATGAGCAGTTCTTC.

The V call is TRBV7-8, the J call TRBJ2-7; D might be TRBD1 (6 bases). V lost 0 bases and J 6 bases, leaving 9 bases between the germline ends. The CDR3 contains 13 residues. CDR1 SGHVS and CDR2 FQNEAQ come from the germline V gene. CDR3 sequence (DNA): TGTGCCAGCAGCTTAGCGGCAGGGGCCGAGCAGTACGTC. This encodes CASSLAAGAEQYV.

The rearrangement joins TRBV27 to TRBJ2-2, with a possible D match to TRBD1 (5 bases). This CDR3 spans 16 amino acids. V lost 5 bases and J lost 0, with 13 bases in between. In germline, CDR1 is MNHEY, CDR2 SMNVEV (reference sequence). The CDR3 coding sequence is TGTGCCAGCAGTAACTCACACAGGCCGAACACCGGGGAGCTGTTTTTT. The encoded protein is CASSNSHRPNTGELFF.

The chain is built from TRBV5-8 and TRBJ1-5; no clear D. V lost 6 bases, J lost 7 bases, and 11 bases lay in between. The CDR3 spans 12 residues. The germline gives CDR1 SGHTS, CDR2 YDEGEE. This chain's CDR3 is CASNPAGQPQHF. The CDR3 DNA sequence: TGTGCCAGCAACCCGGCGGGGCAGCCCCAGCATTTT. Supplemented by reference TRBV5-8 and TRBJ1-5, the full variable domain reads EAGVTQSPTHLIKTRGQQATLRCSPISGHTSVYWYQQALGLGLQFLLWYDEGEERNRGNFPPRFSGRQFPNYSSELNVNALELEDSALYLCASNPAGQPQHFGDGTRLSIL.

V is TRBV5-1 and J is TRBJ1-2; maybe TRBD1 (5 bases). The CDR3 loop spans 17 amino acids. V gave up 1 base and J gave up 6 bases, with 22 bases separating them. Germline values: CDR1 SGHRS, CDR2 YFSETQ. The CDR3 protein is CASSLSRRGRAKNGYTF. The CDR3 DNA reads TGCGCCAGCAGCTTGTCCCGACGGGGGAGGGCCAAAAATGGCTACACCTTC.

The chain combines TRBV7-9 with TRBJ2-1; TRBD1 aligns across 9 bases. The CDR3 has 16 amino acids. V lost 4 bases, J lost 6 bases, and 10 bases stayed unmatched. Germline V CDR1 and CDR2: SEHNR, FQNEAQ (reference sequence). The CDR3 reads CASSSPSGTGPNEQFF. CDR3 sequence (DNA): TGTGCCAGCAGCTCTCCTTCCGGGACAGGGCCCAATGAGCAGTTCTTC.

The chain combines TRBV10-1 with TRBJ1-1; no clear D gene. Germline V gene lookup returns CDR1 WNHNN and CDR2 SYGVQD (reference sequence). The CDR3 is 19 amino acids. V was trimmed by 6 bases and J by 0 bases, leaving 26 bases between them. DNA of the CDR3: TGCGCCAGCAGCCCCCCCACTGGCAGCCGTAGTATCATGAACACTGAAGCTTTCTTT. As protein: CASSPPTGSRSIMNTEAFF.

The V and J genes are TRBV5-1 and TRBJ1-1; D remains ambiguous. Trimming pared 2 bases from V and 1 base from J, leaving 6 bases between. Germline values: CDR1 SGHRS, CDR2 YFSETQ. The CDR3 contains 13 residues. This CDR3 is CASSLTENTEAFF. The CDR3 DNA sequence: TGCGCCAGCAGCTTAACGGAGAACACTGAAGCTTTCTTT.

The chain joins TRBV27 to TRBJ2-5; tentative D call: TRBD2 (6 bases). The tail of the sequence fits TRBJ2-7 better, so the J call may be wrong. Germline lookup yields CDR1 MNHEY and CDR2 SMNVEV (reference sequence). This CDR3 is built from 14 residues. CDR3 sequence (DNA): TGTGCCAGCCGCCCCGGGACTTCTCTCTACGAGCAGTACTTC. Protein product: CASRPGTSLYEQYF.

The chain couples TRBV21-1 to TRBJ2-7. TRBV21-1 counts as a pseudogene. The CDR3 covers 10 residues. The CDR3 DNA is TGTGCCAGCAGCATCTACGAGCAGTACGTC. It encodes CASSIYEQYV.

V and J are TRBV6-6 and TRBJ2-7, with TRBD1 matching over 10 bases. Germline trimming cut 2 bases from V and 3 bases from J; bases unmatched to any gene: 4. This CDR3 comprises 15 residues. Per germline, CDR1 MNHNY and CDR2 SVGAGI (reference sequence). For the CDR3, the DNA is TGTGCCAGCAGTTACGTTGGACAGGGGGACTACGAGCAGTACGTC. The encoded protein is CASSYVGQGDYEQYV.

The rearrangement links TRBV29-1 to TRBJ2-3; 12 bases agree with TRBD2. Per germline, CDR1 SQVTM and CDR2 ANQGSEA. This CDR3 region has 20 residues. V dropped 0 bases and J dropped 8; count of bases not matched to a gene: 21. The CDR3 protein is CSVEDSWVIRTSGASGTQYF. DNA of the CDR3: TGCAGCGTTGAAGATAGTTGGGTAATCCGGACTAGCGGGGCGTCGGGTACGCAGTATTTT.

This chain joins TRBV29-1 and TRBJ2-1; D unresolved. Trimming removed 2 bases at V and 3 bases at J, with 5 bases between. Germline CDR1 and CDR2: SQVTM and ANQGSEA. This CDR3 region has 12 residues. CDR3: CSVELVYNEQFF. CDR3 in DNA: TGCAGCGTTGAACTAGTCTACAATGAGCAGTTCTTC.

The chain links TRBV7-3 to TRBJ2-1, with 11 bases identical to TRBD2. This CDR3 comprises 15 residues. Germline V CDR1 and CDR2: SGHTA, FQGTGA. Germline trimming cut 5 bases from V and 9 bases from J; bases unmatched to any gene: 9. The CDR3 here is CASSPSGRTWIEQFF. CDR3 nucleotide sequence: TGTGCCAGCAGCCCTAGCGGGAGGACATGGATTGAGCAGTTCTTC.